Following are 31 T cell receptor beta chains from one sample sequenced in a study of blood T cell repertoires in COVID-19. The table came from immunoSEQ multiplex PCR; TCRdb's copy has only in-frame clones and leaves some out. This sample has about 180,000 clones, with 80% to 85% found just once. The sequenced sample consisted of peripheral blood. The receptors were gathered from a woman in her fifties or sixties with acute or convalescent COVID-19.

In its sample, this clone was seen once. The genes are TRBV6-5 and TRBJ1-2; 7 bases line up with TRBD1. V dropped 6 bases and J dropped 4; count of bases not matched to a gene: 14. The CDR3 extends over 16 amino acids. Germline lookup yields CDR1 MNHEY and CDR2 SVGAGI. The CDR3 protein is CASSYVDRVESYGYTF. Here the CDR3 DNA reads TGTGCCAGCAGCTACGTCGACAGGGTTGAGTCCTATGGCTACACCTTC.

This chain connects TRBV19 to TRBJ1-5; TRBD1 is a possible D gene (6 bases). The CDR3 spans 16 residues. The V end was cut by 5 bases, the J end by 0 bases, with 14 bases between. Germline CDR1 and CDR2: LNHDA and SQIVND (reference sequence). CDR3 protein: CASSPKRGISNQPQHF. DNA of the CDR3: TGTGCCAGTAGTCCCAAGAGGGGGATTAGCAATCAGCCCCAGCATTTT.

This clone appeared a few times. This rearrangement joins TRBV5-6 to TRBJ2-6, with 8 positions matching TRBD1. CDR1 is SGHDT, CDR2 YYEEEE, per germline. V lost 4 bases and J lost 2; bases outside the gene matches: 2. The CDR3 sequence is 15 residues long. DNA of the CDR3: TGTGCCAGCAGCCAGACAGGGGCTGGGGCCAACGTCCTGACTTTC. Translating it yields CASSQTGAGANVLTF.

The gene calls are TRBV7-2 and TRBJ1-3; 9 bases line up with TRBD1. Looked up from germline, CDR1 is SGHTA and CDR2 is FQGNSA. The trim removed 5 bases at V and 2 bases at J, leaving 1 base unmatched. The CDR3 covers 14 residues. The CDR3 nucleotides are TGTGCCAGCAGCCGGGACAGGGCTGGAAACACCATATATTTT. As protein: CASSRDRAGNTIYF.

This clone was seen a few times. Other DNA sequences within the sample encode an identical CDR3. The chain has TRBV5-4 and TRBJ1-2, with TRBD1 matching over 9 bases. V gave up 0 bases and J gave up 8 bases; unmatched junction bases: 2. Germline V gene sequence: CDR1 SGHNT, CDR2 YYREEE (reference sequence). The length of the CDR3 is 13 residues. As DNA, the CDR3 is TGTGCCAGCAGCTTGGACAGGGGGCGGGGCTACACCTTC. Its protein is CASSLDRGRGYTF.

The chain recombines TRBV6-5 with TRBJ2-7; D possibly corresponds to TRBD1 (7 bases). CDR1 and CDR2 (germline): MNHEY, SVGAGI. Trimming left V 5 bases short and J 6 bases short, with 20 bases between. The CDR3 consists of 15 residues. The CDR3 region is CASSTMRQGGAEQYF. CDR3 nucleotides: TGTGCCAGCAGTACGATGCGACAGGGCGGGGCCGAGCAGTACTTC.

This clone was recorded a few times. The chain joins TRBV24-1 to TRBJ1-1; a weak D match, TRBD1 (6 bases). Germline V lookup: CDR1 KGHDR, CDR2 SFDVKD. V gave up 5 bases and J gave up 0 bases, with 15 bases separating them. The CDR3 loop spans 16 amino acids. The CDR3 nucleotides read TGTGCCACCAGTGGGCCCCCGAGGACAGTGAACACTGAAGCTTTCTTT. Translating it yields CATSGPPRTVNTEAFF.

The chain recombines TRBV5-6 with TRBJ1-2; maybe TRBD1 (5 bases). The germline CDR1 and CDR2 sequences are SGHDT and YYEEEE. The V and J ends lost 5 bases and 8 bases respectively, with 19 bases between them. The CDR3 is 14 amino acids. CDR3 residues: CASRFLEEGSGYTF. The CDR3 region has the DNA TGTGCCAGCAGATTCTTGGAGGAGGGGAGCGGCTACACCTTC. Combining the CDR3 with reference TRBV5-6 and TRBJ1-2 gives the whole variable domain DAGVTQSPTHLIKTRGQQVTLRCSPKSGHDTVSWYQQALGQGPQFIFQYYEEEERQRGNFPDRFSGHQFPNYSSELNVNALLLGDSALYLCASRFLEEGSGYTFGSGTRLTVV.

CDR3 residues: CASSQVGGEGYTF. The CDR3 bases are TGTGCCAGCAGCCAAGTAGGGGGGGAAGGCTACACCTTC. This chain links TRBV4-2 with TRBJ1-2; D is perhaps TRBD1 (6 bases). Per the germline V gene, CDR1 is LGHNA and CDR2 is YNFKEQ. V lost 1 base, J lost 8 bases, and 11 bases lay in between. The CDR3 has 13 amino acids.

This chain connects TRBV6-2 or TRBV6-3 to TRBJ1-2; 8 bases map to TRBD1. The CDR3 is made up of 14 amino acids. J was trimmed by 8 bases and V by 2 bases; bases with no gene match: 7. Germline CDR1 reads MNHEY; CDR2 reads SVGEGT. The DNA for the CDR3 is TGTGCCAGCAGTTACGCCGGACAGGGCCTAGGCTACACCTTC. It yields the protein CASSYAGQGLGYTF.

In DNA form, the CDR3 reads TGTGCCAGCAGTTCCCAACGCGCGACTGAAGCTTTCTTT. Translating gives CASSSQRATEAFF. The genes are TRBV6-5 and TRBJ1-1; D uncertain. V lost 4 bases and J lost 5, with 11 bases in between. The CDR3 loop spans 13 amino acids. Germline-derived CDR1 and CDR2 are MNHEY and SVGAGI.

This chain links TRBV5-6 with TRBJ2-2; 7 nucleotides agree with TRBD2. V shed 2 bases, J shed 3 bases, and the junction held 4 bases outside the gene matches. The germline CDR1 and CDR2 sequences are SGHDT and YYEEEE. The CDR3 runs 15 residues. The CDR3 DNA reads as TGTGCCAGCAGCTTAACTCTAGCGGACACCGGGGAGCTGTTTTTT. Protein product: CASSLTLADTGELFF.

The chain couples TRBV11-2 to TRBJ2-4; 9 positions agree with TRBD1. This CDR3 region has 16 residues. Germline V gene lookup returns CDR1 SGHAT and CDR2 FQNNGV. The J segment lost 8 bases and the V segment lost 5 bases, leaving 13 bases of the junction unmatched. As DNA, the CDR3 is TGTGCCAGCAGCCCGTGGACAGGGGCCGGGGTTCACATTCAGTACTTC. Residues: CASSPWTGAGVHIQYF.

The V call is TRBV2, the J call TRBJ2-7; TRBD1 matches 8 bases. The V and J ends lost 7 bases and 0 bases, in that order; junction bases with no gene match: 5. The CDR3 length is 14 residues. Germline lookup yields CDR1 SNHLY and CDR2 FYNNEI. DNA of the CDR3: TGTGCCAGCACCAAGGACAGGGCCTCCTACGAGCAGTACTTC. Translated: CASTKDRASYEQYF.

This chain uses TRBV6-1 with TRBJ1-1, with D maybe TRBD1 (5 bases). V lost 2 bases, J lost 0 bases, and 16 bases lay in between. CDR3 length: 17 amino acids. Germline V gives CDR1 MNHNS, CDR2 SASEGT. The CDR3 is CASSEPGGQWVNTEAFF. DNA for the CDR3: TGTGCCAGCAGTGAACCGGGGGGTCAGTGGGTGAACACTGAAGCTTTCTTT.

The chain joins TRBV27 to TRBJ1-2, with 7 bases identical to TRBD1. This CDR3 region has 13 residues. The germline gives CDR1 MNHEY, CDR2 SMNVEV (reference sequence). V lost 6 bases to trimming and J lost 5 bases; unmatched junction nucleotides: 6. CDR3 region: CASRGRGAYGYTF. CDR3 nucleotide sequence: TGTGCCAGCAGGGGCAGGGGGGCTTATGGCTACACCTTC.

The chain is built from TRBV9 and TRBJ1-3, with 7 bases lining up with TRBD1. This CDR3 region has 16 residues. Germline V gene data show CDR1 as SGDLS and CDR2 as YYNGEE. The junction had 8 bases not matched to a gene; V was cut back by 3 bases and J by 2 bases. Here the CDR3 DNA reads TGTGCCAGCAGCGCCCGGGACAGAGTAGCTGGAAACACCATATATTTT. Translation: CASSARDRVAGNTIYF.

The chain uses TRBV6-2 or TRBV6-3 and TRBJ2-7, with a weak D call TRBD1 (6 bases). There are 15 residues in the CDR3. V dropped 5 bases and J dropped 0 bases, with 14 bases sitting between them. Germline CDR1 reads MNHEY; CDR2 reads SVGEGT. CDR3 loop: CASSPWTVSSYEQYF. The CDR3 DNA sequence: TGTGCCAGCAGTCCCTGGACAGTAAGCTCCTACGAGCAGTACTTC.

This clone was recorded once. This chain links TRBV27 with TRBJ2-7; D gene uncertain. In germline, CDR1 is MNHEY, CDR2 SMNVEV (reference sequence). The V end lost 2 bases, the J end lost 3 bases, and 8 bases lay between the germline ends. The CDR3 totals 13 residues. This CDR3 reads CASSLNGLYEQYF. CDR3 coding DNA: TGTGCCAGCAGTTTAAACGGTCTCTACGAGCAGTACTTC.

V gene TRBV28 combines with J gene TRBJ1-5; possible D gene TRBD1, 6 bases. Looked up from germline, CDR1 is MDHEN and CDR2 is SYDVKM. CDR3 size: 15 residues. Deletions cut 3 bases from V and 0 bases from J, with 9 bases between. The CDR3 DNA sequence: TGTGCCAGCAGTTTCGGGGGGGCTAGCAATCAGCCCCAGCATTTT. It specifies CASSFGGASNQPQHF.

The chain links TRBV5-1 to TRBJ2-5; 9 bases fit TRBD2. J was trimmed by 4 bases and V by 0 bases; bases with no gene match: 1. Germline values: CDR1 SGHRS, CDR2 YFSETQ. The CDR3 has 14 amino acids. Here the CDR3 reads CASSLETSGETQYF. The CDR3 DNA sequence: TGCGCCAGCAGCTTGGAGACTAGCGGAGAGACCCAGTACTTC.

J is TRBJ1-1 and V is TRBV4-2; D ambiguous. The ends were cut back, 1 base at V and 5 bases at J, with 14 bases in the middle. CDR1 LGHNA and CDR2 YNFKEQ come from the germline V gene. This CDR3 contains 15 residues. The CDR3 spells CASSQVVAGGTEAFF. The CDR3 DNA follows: TGTGCCAGCAGCCAAGTAGTGGCCGGCGGAACTGAAGCTTTCTTT.

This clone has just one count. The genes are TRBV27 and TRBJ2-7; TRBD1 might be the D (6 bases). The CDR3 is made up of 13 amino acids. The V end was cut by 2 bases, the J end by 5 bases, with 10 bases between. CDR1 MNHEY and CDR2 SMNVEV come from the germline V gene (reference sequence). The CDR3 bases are TGTGCCAGCAGTTTACTCCACAGGGACGAGCAGTACTTC. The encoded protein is CASSLLHRDEQYF.

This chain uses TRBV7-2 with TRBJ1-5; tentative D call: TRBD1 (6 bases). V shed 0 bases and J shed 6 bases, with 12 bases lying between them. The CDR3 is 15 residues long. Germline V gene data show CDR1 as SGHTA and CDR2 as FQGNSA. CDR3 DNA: TGTGCCAGCAGCTTAGCGGCGGGGGCTAGTCAGCCCCAGCATTTT. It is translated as CASSLAAGASQPQHF.

CDR3 in amino acids: CASSVGAHPFNTGELFF. The DNA for the CDR3 is TGTGCCAGCAGCGTAGGAGCACATCCCTTTAACACCGGGGAGCTGTTTTTT. The chain uses TRBV3-1 (or the pseudogene TRBV3-2) and TRBJ2-2; no clear D. This CDR3 is 17 amino acids long. CDR1 is LGHDT and CDR2 is YNNKEL in the germline V gene (reference sequence). Between the trimmed V and J ends, which lost 5 bases and 2 bases, there was a span of 18 bases.

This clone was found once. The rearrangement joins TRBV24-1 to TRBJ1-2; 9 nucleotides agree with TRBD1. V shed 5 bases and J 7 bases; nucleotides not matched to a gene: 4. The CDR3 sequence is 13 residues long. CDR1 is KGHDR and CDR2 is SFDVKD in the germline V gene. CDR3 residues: CATSGGTGSGYTF. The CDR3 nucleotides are TGTGCCACCAGTGGCGGGACAGGGAGTGGCTACACCTTC.

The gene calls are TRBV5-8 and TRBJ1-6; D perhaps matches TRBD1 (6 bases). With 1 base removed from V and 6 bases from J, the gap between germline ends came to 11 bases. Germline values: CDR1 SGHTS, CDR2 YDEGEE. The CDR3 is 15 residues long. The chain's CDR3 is CASSLPKGGNSPLHF. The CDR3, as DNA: TGTGCCAGCAGCTTGCCTAAAGGGGGTAATTCACCCCTCCACTTT. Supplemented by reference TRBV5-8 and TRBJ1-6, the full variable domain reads EAGVTQSPTHLIKTRGQQATLRCSPISGHTSVYWYQQALGLGLQFLLWYDEGEERNRGNFPPRFSGRQFPNYSSELNVNALELEDSALYLCASSLPKGGNSPLHFGNGTRLTVT.

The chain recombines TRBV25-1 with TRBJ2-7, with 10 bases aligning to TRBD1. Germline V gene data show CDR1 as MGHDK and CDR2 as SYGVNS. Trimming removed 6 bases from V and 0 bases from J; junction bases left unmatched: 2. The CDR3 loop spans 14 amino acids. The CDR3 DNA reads TGTGCCAGCAGCCGGACAGGGGGCTCCTACGAGCAGTACTTC. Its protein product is CASSRTGGSYEQYF.

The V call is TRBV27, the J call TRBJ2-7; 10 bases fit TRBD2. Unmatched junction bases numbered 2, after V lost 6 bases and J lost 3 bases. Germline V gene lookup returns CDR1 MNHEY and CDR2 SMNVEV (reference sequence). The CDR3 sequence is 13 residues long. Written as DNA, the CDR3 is TGTGCCAGCAGAACTAGCGGGGACTACGAGCAGTACTTC. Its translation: CASRTSGDYEQYF.

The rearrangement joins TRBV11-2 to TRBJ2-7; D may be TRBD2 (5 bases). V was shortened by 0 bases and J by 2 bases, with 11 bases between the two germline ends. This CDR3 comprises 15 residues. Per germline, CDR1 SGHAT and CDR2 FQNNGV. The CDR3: CASSLDGATTYEQYF. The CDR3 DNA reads TGTGCCAGCAGCTTAGACGGAGCGACTACCTACGAGCAGTACTTC.

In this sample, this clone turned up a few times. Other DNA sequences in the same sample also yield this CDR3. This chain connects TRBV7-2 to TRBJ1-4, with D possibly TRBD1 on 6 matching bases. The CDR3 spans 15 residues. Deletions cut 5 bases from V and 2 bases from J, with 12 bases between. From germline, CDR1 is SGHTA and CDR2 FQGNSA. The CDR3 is CASSLTGPTNEKLFF. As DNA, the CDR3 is TGTGCCAGCAGCCTAACAGGGCCGACTAATGAAAAACTGTTTTTT.